This T cell receptor (beta chain) is from a study of T-cell reconstitution after alpha-beta-depleted transplantation in children. Trimming cost V 4 bases and J 3 bases, with 16 bases left between them. Germline CDR1 DFQATT, CDR2 SNEGSKA (reference sequence). The CDR3 is 14 amino acids. Unique molecular identifiers were used in preparing the TCRbeta library. MiXCR, applied by TCRdb to the PCR reads, yields one record per CDR3 protein. The repertoire consists of approximately 8,700 distinct CDR3 sequences, with approximately 13% occurring once and the leading ten covering about 56%. The input for sequencing was PBMCs, mostly from graft donor cells, taken 60 days after TCRalphabeta/CD19-depleted stem cell transplant. The sequence was collected from a male patient aged 10-17 years who had a stem cell transplant for acute lymphoblastic leukemia, so the T cells may come from the graft donor. The V and J genes are TRBV20-1 and TRBJ2-7, with D tentatively TRBD1 (6 bases). CDR3 sequence (DNA): TGCAGTGCTATAGGACCGGACAGCGACTACGAGCAGTACTTC. Translated, it gives CSAIGPDSDYEQYF.